What follows describes a single T cell receptor beta chain. The sample holds many counts of this clonotype. No cognate antigen has been identified for it. No clone much larger than this one lies a single base away; base qualities are absent. The TCR beta CDR3 regions were amplified from RNA transcripts. For the first round of RT-PCR on the TCR CDR3, the HTBI primer set was used together with the Qiagen OneStep RT-PCR kit. Libraries were constructed in a second round of multiplex PCR, after which size selection and purification were carried out. The libraries were sequenced on an Illumina HiSeq2000 using paired-end 100 bp reads. The study's processing was this. SOAPnuke was used to process the raw data, removing reads that contained adapters or uncalled bases, had a mean Phred below 15, or lacked an exact match to the constant primer or identifier. COPE v1.2.5 was used to merge the high-quality paired reads, and each unique nucleotide sequence was defined as a clonotype. MiTCR v1.1 was used to align the clonotypes against IMGT TRBV, TRBD and TRBJ reference segments. Only V-J combinations with frequency above 0.0001, covering roughly 99% of repertoires, were analysed. The TCS score was defined as the ratio of F50 (clonal expansion) to E x V (chaos), calculated using BLOSUM62-based TCRdist between CDR3 peptides within each V-J. Welch's t-statistics and random forest reduced some 510 V-J features to 10 to 15, which were used in a naive Bayes classifier (R e1071). Thyroid-blood repertoire similarity was quantified with the Morisita-Horn index. TCRdb reworked the public reads: Q25 trimming with fastp, MiXCR clone assembly, productive beta chains retained. Rows are unified per CDR3 protein, each entry keeping the most common DNA and genes. TCRdb assigned the V and J calls; the authors' analysis was not used. This sample holds roughly 500,000 distinct CDR3 sequences; approximately 48% were observed only once. Together, the top ten hold around 44% of the sample.

The data are from a study of T cells in Graves' hyperthyroidism and ophthalmopathy (dated by TCRdb to the late 2010s). With regard to the full study: To identify distinguishing TCR V-J signatures, a discovery cohort of about 100 patients was used, comprising under 45 with Graves' ophthalmopathy and roughly 60 with stable Graves' hyperthyroidism. Whether ophthalmopathy could be predicted prospectively was tested in an independent validation cohort made up of under 20 hyperthyroidism patients plus 17 patients who later progressed to ophthalmopathy. The 75 to 100 discovery patients were randomly divided into training and test sets at a 7:3 ratio. Thyroid tissue and blood T-cell repertoires from more than 5 Graves' hyperthyroidism patients were also compared in the study. After sampling, hyperthyroidism patients received methimazole starting at 30 mg daily, and ophthalmopathy patients received high-dose intravenous methylprednisolone. According to the paper, TCR Vbeta CDR3 sequencing was carried out on 120 to 150 peripheral blood samples, which came from around 43 ophthalmopathy, about 75 hyperthyroidism and roughly 17 progressor patients.

The full study reports these points: Blood samples also contained most of the expanded thyroid clonotypes (frequency above 0.001), which suggests that blood repertoires may reflect thyroid immune responses. In validation, the model predicted progression to ophthalmopathy a median of around six months before onset, with over 60% sensitivity and roughly 72% specificity. Ophthalmopathy was separated from stable hyperthyroidism by a 13 V-J signature model, with approximately 90% sensitivity and about 81% specificity obtained in cross-validation and 80%/75% obtained in testing. Sample size was not statistically predetermined, and blinding of investigators to group allocation was not performed.

Exclusion was applied to patients with uncontrolled infections, other autoimmune diseases, pregnancy or lactation. Diagnoses were based on clinical symptoms, serum thyroxine and TRAb, thyroid ultrasound and orbital computed tomography. Total RNA was extracted using Trizol reagent, and RNA quality was assessed on an Agilent 2100 Bioanalyzer. Sequencing was carried out using peripheral blood or thyroid tissue (not recorded which). The receptor was isolated from an adult woman with Graves' disease, either hyperthyroidism or ophthalmopathy (not recorded which).

The CDR3 sequence is CASRGVAGGHETQYF. The nucleotide sequence reads as follows: TGTGCCAGCAGGGGAGTAGCGGGAGGGCACGAGACCCAGTACTTC. Rearrangement joined TRBV25-1 to TRBJ2-5; 11 middle bases align to TRBD2. V is cut back by 6 bases and J by 5 bases, with 8 bases in the junction unmatched. Taken from the germline V gene, the CDR1 and CDR2 loops are MGHDK and SYGVNS. Including the terminal cysteine and phenylalanine, the CDR3 comprises 15 residues. CDR3 DNA only is kept here, 45 bases in frame from base 1.